Below, one T cell receptor (beta chain) is given with its context. Its antigen is not yet known. Base qualities are not recorded, but no much larger clone differs from it by a single base. V and J lose 7 bases and 0 bases, and a span of 13 bases separates them. Based on the germline V gene, the CDR1 and CDR2 sequences are MDHEN and SYDVKM. From the cysteine up to the phenylalanine, the CDR3 has a length of 15 residues. The kept DNA is CDR3 alone, 45 bases in frame from the first base. This sample was included in a study of cytomegalovirus exposure and HLA in healthy donors (dated by TCRdb to about 2017). As for the study more broadly: In an earlier analysis of roughly 500 of the donors, 250 to 300 Gb of sequence data and about 110 million unique TCR beta sequences from 150 million to 200 million T cells were reported. An early release covering some 640 HLA-typed donors comprised 250 to 350 gigabases of sequencing data and around 85 million unique TCR sequences. Of the 300 to 500 genotyped donors, roughly 76% were placed in the genetic ancestry cluster associated with self-reported Caucasian donors. The aim of the study was to test whether cataloging public T cell receptors could identify signatures of past pathogen exposure. The study profiled the T cell repertoires of under 700 subjects by immunosequencing and related them to cytomegalovirus serostatus. In addition to the first cohort of 650 to 750 subjects, a separate validation cohort of approximately 120 different subjects was used. The study combined high-throughput TCR immunosequencing, statistical association of individual TCRs with disease status, and machine learning to predict cytomegalovirus infection status. A later analysis re-analyzed previously published TCR beta repertoires from roughly 690 donors and added high-resolution HLA genotyping to study TCR occurrence patterns. Rather than using new phenotypic data, the later analysis identified candidate immune exposures from TCR beta sequences and from how often those sequences occurred across donors. To decide whether each TCR beta V gene segment behaved as functional or pseudogenic, an earlier analysis of approximately 620 of the donors relied on high-throughput TCR beta sequencing. Donor age, sex, ethnicity and CMV serostatus were compiled alongside the repertoire data. In a later genetic analysis, genome-wide SNP genotypes for about 65% of the roughly 700 donors were used, and that subset was treated as a discovery cohort. Every discovery cohort repertoire had been produced on one sequencing platform. Both class I and class II loci were covered by HLA typing, at four-digit resolution. Typing coverage differed by locus: A, B, C, DRB1 and DQB1 were typed in about 620-630 donors, DQA1 in 500 to 550, DPA1 in around 610, and DPB1 in 400 to 480. Because of strong linkage in the cohort, roughly five DR-DQ haplotypes were treated as single units for association and clustering. Across under 500 genotyped donors of the cohort, an average of about 240,000 unique TCR beta nucleotide sequences per donor were sequenced, and 15% to 20% of those sequences were non-productive. Beyond this particular receptor, the publication reports: According to a later analysis, most CMV-associated TCR beta chains appeared to be HLA-restricted, and the HLA associations seemed to be driven largely by CMV exposure. The study gave a list of 150 to 200 TCR beta chains associated with cytomegalovirus. A later analysis reported that several top co-occurrence clusters appeared linked to parvovirus B19, influenza, CMV and Epstein-Barr virus. Sequencing depth was assumed to be roughly uniform across donors in the presence/absence analyses, though that assumption may not hold. When HLA alleles, especially DR and DQ, strongly co-occurred, TCR associations were difficult to assign to individual alleles. CMV serostatus was the only immune exposure information available for the cohort. Correlated functional status among segregating V segments might reflect linkage disequilibrium, but an unknown experimental factor could not be ruled out. According to a later analysis, TCR association rates differed among HLA loci, with DRB1 alleles showing the most associated TCRs and HLA-C alleles showing the fewest. The authors suggested that the approach could potentially be extended to other disease states and immunological phenotypes. Specific HLA alleles were associated with roughly 17,000 TCR beta sequences at a false discovery rate of 0.05 in a later analysis. The cohort was sequenced for TCR beta chains only, and without alpha or paired-chain data the features that could be detected were limited. Because counts were too low, approximately 18 rarely observed V segments, including chromosome 9 orphons, were excluded from the earlier analysis of several hundred of the donors. Some IMGT-functional V segments, including TRBV6-2 and TRBV6-3, could not be distinguished by the 87-base-pair reads and were therefore excluded. In both the original and validation cohorts, the classifier was reported to diagnose cytomegalovirus status with high specificity and sensitivity. Across donors, most TCR sequences were observed very rarely, whereas some public TCRs were present in many individuals. In a later analysis, HLA-associated TCR beta chains were found to be more clonally expanded and to have lower generation probabilities than equally common non-associated chains. A further reported finding was that TCR beta sequences accurately predicted the HLA-A and HLA-B alleles for most subjects in the first cohort. In vitro tests confirmed that a few of the cytomegalovirus-associated TCR beta chains recognize cytomegalovirus antigens. Compared with the approximately 720-donor mean, donors in an Asian-associated ancestry cluster had fewer N-insertions in productive TCRs, according to a later genetic analysis. Because HLA typing was unavailable for some donors at each locus, only the typed subset was used in association tests. In an earlier analysis of fewer than 750 of the donors, most TCR beta V segments were observed in productive rearrangements about 87% or about 30% of the time, broadly matching IMGT annotations. A group of highly shared sequence variants was considered likely to be a technical artifact of the sequencing pipeline. V-gene and J-gene trimming of TCR beta chains was associated with a missense DCLRE1C variant in a later genetic analysis, and the association was replicated in an independent cohort.

The cohort was made up of 500 to 800 healthy bone marrow donors. At the time of sampling, every cohort member was nominally healthy, though immune exposures that went unrecorded were likely present. The donor tested CMV seropositive, placing the donor among the roughly 270 seropositive members of the cohort. A peripheral blood sample was collected from each donor, and TCR beta sequencing was performed on peripheral blood mononuclear cells. The Qiagen DNeasy Blood Extraction Kit was used to extract genomic DNA from the blood cell samples. Preparation of the library involved the immunoSEQ multiplex PCR assay. For the multiplex PCR, a mixture combining 60 forward primers for TCR Vbeta segments and 13 reverse primers for TCR Jbeta segments was used. The CDR3 region of rearranged TCR beta genes was amplified from genomic DNA by a multiplex PCR assay. The Illumina HiSeq System was used to sequence the amplified TCR beta libraries as 87-base-pair reads. The paper's processing steps were these. A later analysis tallied approximately 87 million unique TCR beta chains across the 640 or so repertoires, and some 10 million of those chains were shared by two or more donors. Raw reads were error-corrected and collapsed into unique sequences with a nearest-neighbor algorithm that merged closely related sequences to remove PCR and sequencing errors. Alignment of CDR3 sequences to IMGT reference sequences was used to assign V, D and J gene segments. For a sequence to be retained, a match of at least six nucleotides was required to both a V gene segment and a J gene segment. Rearrangements were classified as productive when the CDR3 lacked stop codons and remained in frame with V and J, and all other rearrangements were classified as non-productive. Following IMGT convention, CDR3 was defined as the stretch from the second conserved V-encoded cysteine to the conserved J-encoded phenylalanine. The earlier analysis of roughly 590 of the donors excluded sequences that lacked an unambiguous match to a single V gene segment. An earlier analysis of a few hundred of the donors called V segments functional above 56.7% productive rearrangements and segregating when the between-donor standard deviation exceeded 5%. A statistical classification framework was built to diagnose cytomegalovirus status from the catalog of TCR beta chain sequences. A later analysis assigned V and J genes by comparing TCR nucleotide sequences with IMGT/GENE-DB human TR gene sequences. Using the TCRdist pipeline, a later analysis assigned CDR3 sequences along with most-parsimonious VDJ recombination scenarios. In a later analysis, each TCR beta chain was defined by its CDR3 amino acid sequence together with its V-gene family, and reads without a unique V-gene family were excluded. As a way to deal with suspected cross-contamination and a sequencing artifact, a later analysis dropped hundreds of nucleotide sequences that were highly shared and had low generation probability. For each public chain, a later analysis derived a clonal expansion index from normalized ranks of inferred template counts within each repertoire. Generation probabilities in a later analysis came from a VDJ recombination model fitted to out-of-frame rearrangements, and those results were checked against IGoR. In a later analysis, hypergeometric tests were used to score TCR-TCR, TCR-HLA and TCR-CMV co-occurrence, with a repertoire-size bias correction applied to TCR pairs. In a later analysis, false discovery rates were estimated by permuting HLA or CMV assignments 20 times. A later analysis grouped co-occurring TCRs with DBSCAN, adding TCRdist sequence similarity when clustering within HLA-allele-positive subsets. Co-occurrence clustering excluded repertoires with fewer than 30,000 or more than 120,000 public chains, plus five with anomalous nucleotide sharing. TCRdb's version of the immuneACCESS table is confined to in-frame rearrangements and falls short of the full clone set. An unresolved V gene accounts for under half of the shortfall where checked; the remainder is of unknown origin. V, J and clone size were drawn from that table, and D and trimming were deduced from the DNA. The sample table holds 150,000 to 200,000 clones, of which 75% were seen once. Clones ranked in the top ten supply roughly 12% of the sample.

The chain is made from TRBV28 and TRBJ2-4; tentative D gene TRBD1, with 6 bases matching. This receptor was identified in a man aged 18 to 29 in good health and CMV-seropositive. Sequenced input: PBMCs. The CDR3 protein: CASTSGGAAKNIQYF. The sequenced DNA is TGTGCCAGCACCTCTGGGGGCGCAGCCAAAAACATTCAGTACTTC.